Listed here are 4 T cell receptor beta chains from one sample, sequenced in a study of neurological immune-mediated disorders. TCRdb itself ran the 5' RACE reads through MiXCR, one entry per CDR3 protein. The table records about 22,000 distinct CDR3 sequences, under 11% of them present only once. Specimen: PBMCs. Receptors originate from a woman aged 60-75 years with HTLV-1-associated myelopathy (HAM/TSP).

The chain employs TRBV12-3 or TRBV12-4 and TRBJ2-3, with TRBD2 identical over 11 bases. The CDR3 has 16 residues. After removal of 6 bases from V and 2 bases from J, the junction contained 7 bases not matched to a gene. The CDR3 DNA reads as TGTGCCAGCAGCCCAACTAGCGGGGGACCCACAGATACGCAGTATTTT. Translating gives CASSPTSGGPTDTQYF.

This clonotype has a count of ten or more. J is TRBJ1-5 and V is TRBV5-1; no firm D call. Trimming stripped 0 bases from V and 0 bases from J, with 7 bases between. The CDR3 sequence is 15 residues long. The germline V gene encodes CDR1 SGHRS and CDR2 YFSETQ. CDR3 DNA sequence: TGCGCCAGCAGCTTGGACGGTTATAGCAATCAGCCCCAGCATTTT. Amino acid sequence: CASSLDGYSNQPQHF.

This clonotype was counted many times. The CDR3, as DNA: TGTGCCAGCAGCACCGATGGGACGTACGAGCAGTACTTC. Translating gives CASSTDGTYEQYF. The chain links TRBV6-5 to TRBJ2-7; D possibly uses TRBD1 or TRBD2 (5 bases each). Trimming shortened V by 6 bases and J by 4 bases, and 13 bases separated the two germline ends. Germline V gene data show CDR1 as MNHEY and CDR2 as SVGAGI. The CDR3 runs to 13 residues.

This clonotype was detected many times. This rearrangement joins TRBV20-1 to TRBJ2-7, with D perhaps matching TRBD1 (5 bases). CDR3 length equals 14 residues. Germline V lookup: CDR1 DFQATT, CDR2 SNEGSKA (reference sequence). V was clipped by 6 bases and J by 2 bases, with 17 bases between them. CDR3 nucleotides: TGCAGTGCCGTAGAGCCCCAGGGCACCTACGAGCAGTACTTC. Translated: CSAVEPQGTYEQYF.